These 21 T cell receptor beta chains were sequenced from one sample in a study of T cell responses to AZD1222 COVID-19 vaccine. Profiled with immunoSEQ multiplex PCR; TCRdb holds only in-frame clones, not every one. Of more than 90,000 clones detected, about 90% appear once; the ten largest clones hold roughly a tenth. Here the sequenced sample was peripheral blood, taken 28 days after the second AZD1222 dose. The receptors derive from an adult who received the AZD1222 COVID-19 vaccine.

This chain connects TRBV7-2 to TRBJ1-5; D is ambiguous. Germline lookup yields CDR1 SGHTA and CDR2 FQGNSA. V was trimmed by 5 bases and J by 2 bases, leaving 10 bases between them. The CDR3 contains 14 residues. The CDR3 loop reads CASSLTRGNQPQHF. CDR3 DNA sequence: TGTGCCAGCAGCCTGACCCGGGGCAATCAGCCCCAGCATTTT.

The CDR3 loop is CASSFNRDSPLHF. The CDR3 DNA sequence: TGCGCCAGCAGCTTTAACAGGGACTCTCCCCTCCACTTT. J is TRBJ1-6 and V is TRBV5-1, with D perhaps TRBD1 (6 bases). CDR1 and CDR2 (germline): SGHRS, YFSETQ. The CDR3 spans 13 residues. The V and J ends lost 2 bases and 13 bases respectively, with 13 bases between them.

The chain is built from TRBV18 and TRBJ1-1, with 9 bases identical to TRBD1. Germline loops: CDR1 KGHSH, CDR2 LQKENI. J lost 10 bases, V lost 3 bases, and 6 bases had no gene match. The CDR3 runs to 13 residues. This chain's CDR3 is CASSPPGGQGAFF. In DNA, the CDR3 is TGTGCCAGCTCACCGCCAGGGGGACAGGGAGCTTTCTTT.

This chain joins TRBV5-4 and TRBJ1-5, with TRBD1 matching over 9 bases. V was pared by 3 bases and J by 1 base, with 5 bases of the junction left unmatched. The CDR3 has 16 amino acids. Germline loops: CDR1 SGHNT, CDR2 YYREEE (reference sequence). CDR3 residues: CASSYFGTGSNQPQHF. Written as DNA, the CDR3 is TGTGCCAGCAGCTACTTCGGGACAGGGAGCAATCAGCCCCAGCATTTT. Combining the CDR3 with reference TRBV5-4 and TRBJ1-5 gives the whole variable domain ETGVTQSPTHLIKTRGQQVTLRCSSQSGHNTVSWYQQALGQGPQFIFQYYREEENGRGNFPPRFSGLQFPNYSSELNVNALELDDSALYLCASSYFGTGSNQPQHFGDGTRLSIL.

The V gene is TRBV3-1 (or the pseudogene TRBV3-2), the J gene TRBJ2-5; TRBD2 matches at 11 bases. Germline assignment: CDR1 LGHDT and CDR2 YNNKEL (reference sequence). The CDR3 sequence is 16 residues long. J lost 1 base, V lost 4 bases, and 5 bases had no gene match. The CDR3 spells CASSPYSGGAQETQYF. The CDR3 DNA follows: TGTGCCAGCAGCCCATATAGCGGGGGGGCCCAAGAGACCCAGTACTTC.

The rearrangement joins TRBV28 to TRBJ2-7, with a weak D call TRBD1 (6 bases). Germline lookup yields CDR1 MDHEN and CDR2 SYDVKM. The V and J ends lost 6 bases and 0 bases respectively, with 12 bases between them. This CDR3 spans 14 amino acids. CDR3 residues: CASRLGTYSYEQYF. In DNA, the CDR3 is TGTGCCAGCAGGCTAGGGACATACTCCTACGAGCAGTACTTC.

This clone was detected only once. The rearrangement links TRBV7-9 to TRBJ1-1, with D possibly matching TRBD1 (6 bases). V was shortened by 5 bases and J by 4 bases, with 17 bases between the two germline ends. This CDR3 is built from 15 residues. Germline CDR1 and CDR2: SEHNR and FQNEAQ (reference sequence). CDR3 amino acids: CASSAQGQGGTEAFF. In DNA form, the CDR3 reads TGTGCCAGCAGCGCGCAGGGGCAGGGCGGCACTGAAGCTTTCTTT.

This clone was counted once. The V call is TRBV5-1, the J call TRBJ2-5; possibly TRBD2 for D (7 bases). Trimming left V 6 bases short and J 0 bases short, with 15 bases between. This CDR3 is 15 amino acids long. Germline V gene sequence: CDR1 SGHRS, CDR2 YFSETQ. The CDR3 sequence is CASIPLGGHQETQYF. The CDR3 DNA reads TGCGCCAGCATCCCCCTGGGGGGGCACCAAGAGACCCAGTACTTC.

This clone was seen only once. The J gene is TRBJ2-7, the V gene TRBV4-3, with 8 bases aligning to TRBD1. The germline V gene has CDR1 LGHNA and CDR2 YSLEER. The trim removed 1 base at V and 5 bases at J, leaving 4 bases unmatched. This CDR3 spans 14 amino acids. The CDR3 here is CASSQGGTGNEQYF. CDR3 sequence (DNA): TGCGCCAGCAGCCAAGGCGGGACAGGAAACGAGCAGTACTTC.

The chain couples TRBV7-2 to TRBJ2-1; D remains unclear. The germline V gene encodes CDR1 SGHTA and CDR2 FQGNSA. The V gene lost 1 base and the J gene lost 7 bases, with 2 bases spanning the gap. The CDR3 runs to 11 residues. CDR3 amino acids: CASSLDNEQFF. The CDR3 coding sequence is TGTGCCAGCAGCTTAGATAATGAGCAGTTCTTC.

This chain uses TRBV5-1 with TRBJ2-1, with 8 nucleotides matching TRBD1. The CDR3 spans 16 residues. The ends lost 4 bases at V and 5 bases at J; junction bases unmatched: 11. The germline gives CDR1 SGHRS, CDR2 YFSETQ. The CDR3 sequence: CASSLIPSTGDNEQFF. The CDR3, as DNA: TGCGCCAGCAGCCTCATCCCCTCGACAGGGGACAATGAGCAGTTCTTC.

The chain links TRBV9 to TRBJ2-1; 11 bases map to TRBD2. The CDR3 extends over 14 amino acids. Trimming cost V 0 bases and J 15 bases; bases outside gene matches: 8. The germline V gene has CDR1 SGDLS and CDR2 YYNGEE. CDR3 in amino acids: CASSVEASGGSPFF. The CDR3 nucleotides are TGTGCCAGCAGCGTAGAAGCTAGCGGGGGGTCCCCGTTCTTC.

The DNA for the CDR3 is TGTGCCATCAGTACCTACAGGGGGCGGGAAGCTTTCTTT. Its translation is CAISTYRGREAFF. This chain connects TRBV10-3 to TRBJ1-1; 9 bases line up with TRBD1. V lost 5 bases, J lost 8 bases, and 6 bases stayed unmatched. The germline V gene encodes CDR1 ENHRY and CDR2 SYGVKD. This CDR3 is built from 13 residues.

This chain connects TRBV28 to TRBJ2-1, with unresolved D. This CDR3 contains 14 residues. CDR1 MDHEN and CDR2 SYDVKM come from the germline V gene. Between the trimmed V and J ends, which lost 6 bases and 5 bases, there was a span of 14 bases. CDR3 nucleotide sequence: TGTGCCAGCAGCAACTCTGGACCAGACAATGAGCAGTTCTTC. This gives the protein CASSNSGPDNEQFF.

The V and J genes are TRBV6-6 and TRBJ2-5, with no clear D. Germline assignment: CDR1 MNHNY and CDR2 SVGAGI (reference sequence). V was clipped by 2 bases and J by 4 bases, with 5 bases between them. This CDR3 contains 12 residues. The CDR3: CASSYRLETQYF. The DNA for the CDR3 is TGTGCCAGCAGTTACCGCTTAGAGACCCAGTACTTC.

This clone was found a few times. This chain's CDR3 is CASKSWAENTEAFF. Here the CDR3 DNA reads TGCGCCAGCAAATCTTGGGCGGAGAACACTGAAGCTTTCTTT. The rearrangement uses TRBV5-1 and TRBJ1-1; no reliable D call. CDR1 and CDR2 from the germline V gene are SGHRS and YFSETQ. V was clipped by 6 bases and J by 1 base, with 13 bases between them. The CDR3 is 14 residues long.

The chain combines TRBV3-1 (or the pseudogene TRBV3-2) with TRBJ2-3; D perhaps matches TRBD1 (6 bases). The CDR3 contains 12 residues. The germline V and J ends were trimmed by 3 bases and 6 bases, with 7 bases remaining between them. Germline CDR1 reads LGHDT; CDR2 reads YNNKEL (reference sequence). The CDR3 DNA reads TGTGCCAGCAGCCAGGGGGCCGATACGCAGTATTTT. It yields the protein CASSQGADTQYF.

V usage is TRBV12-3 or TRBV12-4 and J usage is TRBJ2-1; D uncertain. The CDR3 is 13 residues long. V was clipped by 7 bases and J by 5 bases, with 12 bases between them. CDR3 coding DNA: TGTGCCAGCATCCTCTCGTGGGACAATGAGCAGTTCTTC. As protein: CASILSWDNEQFF.

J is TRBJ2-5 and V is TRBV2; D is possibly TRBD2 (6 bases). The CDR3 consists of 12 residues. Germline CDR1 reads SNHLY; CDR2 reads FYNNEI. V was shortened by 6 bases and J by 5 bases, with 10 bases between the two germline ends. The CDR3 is CASRAGTETQYF. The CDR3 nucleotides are TGTGCCAGCAGAGCCGGGACTGAGACCCAGTACTTC. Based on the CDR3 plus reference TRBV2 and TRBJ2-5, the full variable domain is EPEVTQTPSHQVTQMGQEVILRCVPISNHLYFYWYRQILGQKVEFLVSFYNNEISEKSEIFDDQFSVERPDGSNFTLKIRSTKLEDSAMYFCASRAGTETQYFGPGTRLLVL.

The CDR3 is CASSRGQGHEQYF. CDR3 DNA sequence: TGTGCCAGCAGCCGGGGACAGGGCCACGAGCAGTACTTC. The chain couples TRBV7-9 to TRBJ2-7; TRBD1 matches at 9 bases. Germline-derived CDR1 and CDR2 are SEHNR and FQNEAQ (reference sequence). CDR3 length: 13 residues. The V and J ends lost 5 bases and 5 bases, in that order; junction bases with no gene match: 4.

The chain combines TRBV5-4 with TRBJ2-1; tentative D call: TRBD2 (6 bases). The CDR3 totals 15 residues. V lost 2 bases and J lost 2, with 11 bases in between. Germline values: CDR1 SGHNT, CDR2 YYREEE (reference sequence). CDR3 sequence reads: CASSLAGFTYNEQFF. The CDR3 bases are TGTGCCAGCAGCTTAGCGGGTTTCACCTACAATGAGCAGTTCTTC.